The 12 T cell receptor delta chains presented below share a single source sample, sequenced in a study of γδ T cells in repeated Plasmodium falciparum infection. TCRdb re-called the multiplex PCR reads with CATT. The sample includes tens of thousands of delta-chain clones, over 1.5% of them seen just once. Gammadelta T cells were flow-sorted from PBMC into Vgamma9/Vdelta2+ and Vdelta2-negative populations for bulk analysis. Sequencing was carried out using gamma-delta T cells from blood. These receptors all stem from a pool of human donors (malaria-infected and uninfected, not separated).

There is no J gene call, but TRDV2 is given as the V gene; the table's D call of TRDD3 was not tested on the DNA. This CDR3 spans 21 amino acids. Germline V gene sequence: CDR1 GEAIGNYY, CDR2 EKD. In nucleotides, the CDR3 is TGTGCCTGTGACACCGGTACAGGTCCTACCTCTTCGTACTGGGGGATAGCGGGCCTCATCTTT. Its translation: CACDTGTGPTSSYWGIAGLIF.

About this clone: The protein TCRdb lists belongs to a much larger clone and differs from this DNA's translation at residue 22, which points to a read error; the protein shown is made from the DNA. This chain links TRDV1 with TRDJ1; 9 bases are a match to TRDD3. TCRdb records no J gene; here it was assigned by comparing the DNA to germline. CDR3 size: 25 residues. The V gene's germline CDR1 is TSWWSYY and CDR2 QGS. CDR3 loop: CALGEAGLHLGDEVRRPLYTDRLIF. CDR3 DNA sequence: TGTGCTCTTGGGGAAGCGGGCCTACACCTGGGGGATGAAGTGAGGAGGCCATTGTACACCGATAGACTCATCTTT.

This clone was seen many times. A far larger clone differs by one base, so this is likely a read error. Different DNA sequences within this sample yield the same CDR3. This chain uses TRDV1 with TRDJ1, with D possibly called TRDD2 or TRDD3 (8 bases each). The CDR3 has 22 amino acids. The germline V gene has CDR1 TSWWSYY and CDR2 QGS. CDR3 residues: CALGPPSLPMVLGGSTTDKLIF. CDR3 DNA: TGTGCTCTTGGGCCACCAAGCCTTCCTATGGTACTGGGGGGGTCCACGACCGATAAGCTCATCTTT.

This clone was detected only a few times. It differs at one base from a far larger clone, so likely a read error. This same CDR3 is encoded by further DNA sequences in the sample. The chain combines TRDV1 with TRDJ1; D gene uncertain. The J gene was missing in TCRdb and was found by matching the end of the DNA to germline. There are 20 residues in the CDR3. CDR1 TSWWSYY and CDR2 QGS come from the germline V gene. V was shortened by 0 bases and J by 3 bases, with 26 bases between the two germline ends. CDR3 protein: CALGELGPYGNGHQADKLIF. The DNA for the CDR3 is TGTGCTCTTGGGGAACTAGGGCCCTATGGCAACGGCCACCAAGCCGATAAACTCATCTTT.

This clone was detected ten times or more. The protein TCRdb gives is from a much larger clone and does not agree with this DNA's translation at residue 11, likely a read error; the protein shown here comes from the DNA. The chain is built from TRDV1 and TRDJ1, with TRDD2 as a possible D gene (5 bases). This CDR3 spans 21 amino acids. Germline V gene sequence: CDR1 TSWWSYY, CDR2 QGS. V was clipped by 0 bases and J by 0 bases, with 26 bases between them. This chain's CDR3 is CALGELKPCRSILKYTDKLIF. The CDR3 DNA follows: TGTGCTCTTGGGGAACTCAAACCTTGCCGATCGATCCTAAAGTACACCGATAAACTCATCTTT.

This clone was counted between two and nine times. A read error is likely here: a far larger clone is one base away. The same CDR3 is also encoded by other DNA sequences in this sample. CDR3 sequence: CASKWPSYFLPGRRHTDKLIF. CDR3 sequence (DNA): TGTGCCTCTAAGTGGCCCTCCTACTTCCTCCCGGGGCGACGCCACACCGATAAACTCATCTTT. This rearrangement joins TRDV3 to TRDJ1, with D tentatively TRDD2 (6 bases). As TCRdb names no J gene, one was assigned here on the basis of a DNA match to germline. V shed 4 bases and J shed 0 bases, with 36 bases lying between them. CDR3 length: 21 amino acids. The germline CDR1 and CDR2 sequences are TVYSNPD and GDNSRS (reference sequence).

No call exists for the J gene, whereas the V gene is TRDV1; the table's D call, TRDD3, was not checked against the DNA. Germline V gene sequence: CDR1 TSWWSYY, CDR2 QGS. The CDR3 is 21 residues long. This CDR3 reads CSGELKVPTGDKPGDTDKPIF. The CDR3 DNA reads TGCTCTGGGGAACTCAAGGTACCTACTGGGGATAAGCCCGGGGACACCGATAAACCCATCTTT.

In its sample, this clone was seen many times. The protein TCRdb lists belongs to a much larger clone and differs from this DNA's translation at residue 8, which points to a read error; the protein shown is made from the DNA. The chain has TRDV2 and TRDJ1; D ambiguous. CDR1 and CDR2 from the germline V gene are GEAIGNYY and EKD. The CDR3 spans 14 residues. V lost 0 bases, J lost 10 bases, and 17 bases lay in between. Here the CDR3 DNA reads TGTGCCTGTGACACCCCTTTTGCAGTTGGCGTACTCATCTTT. Protein product: CACDTPFAVGVLIF.

This clone was detected many times. TCRdb pairs this DNA with a much larger clone's protein that differs at residue 6, likely a read error; the protein shown was translated from the DNA. This rearrangement joins TRDV2 to TRDJ1; TRDD3 aligns across 12 bases. This CDR3 region has 16 residues. Germline trimming cut 4 bases from V and 7 bases from J; bases unmatched to any gene: 12. The germline CDR1 and CDR2 sequences are GEAIGNYY and EKD. CDR3 amino acids: CACDRALGDTSLKLIF. The CDR3 coding sequence is TGTGCCTGTGATCGGGCACTGGGGGATACCTCCCTTAAACTCATCTTT.

This clone was detected only a few times. For this DNA, TCRdb reports the protein of a much larger clone, which diverges at residue 13, most likely from a read error; the protein presented here is translated directly from the DNA. This sequence joins TRDV1 and TRDJ1; D is perhaps TRDD2 (7 bases). Because TCRdb records no J gene, it was assigned here through a match of the DNA to germline. Trimming stripped 9 bases from V and 1 base from J, with 36 bases between. CDR1 and CDR2 (germline): TSWWSYY, QGS. The CDR3 totals 21 residues. CDR3 amino acids: CALGPLPRPRWGVQGTDKLIF. CDR3 in DNA: TGTGCTCTGGGCCCCCTTCCTCGGCCGCGGTGGGGGGTACAAGGCACCGATAAACTCATCTTT.

This clone has ten or more counts. The protein in TCRdb stems from a much larger clone and differs at residue 3 from this DNA's translation, likely a read error; here the protein is translated from the DNA. The CDR3 DNA sequence: TGTGCTATTGGGGAACTTATCCCCCAAAAGGAGGGTAAACTCATCTTT. Translation gives CAIGELIPQKEGKLIF. This sequence joins TRDV1 and TRDJ1; weak D call: TRDD3 (5 bases). The CDR3 loop spans 16 amino acids. Germline values: CDR1 TSWWSYY, CDR2 QGS.

Many counts were recorded for this clone. The TCRdb protein, from a much larger clone, departs from this DNA's translation at residue 14, likely by read error; the protein shown derives from the DNA. The chain combines TRDV1 with TRDJ1; 13 bases fit TRDD3. The length of the CDR3 is 22 residues. Germline trimming cut 0 bases from V and 0 bases from J; bases unmatched to any gene: 16. Germline CDR1 reads TSWWSYY; CDR2 reads QGS. The CDR3 nucleotides are TGTGCTCTTGGGGAACTACGGCGATACTGGGGGATACGCCATCCTAACACCGATAAACTCATCTTT. This gives the protein CALGELRRYWGIRHPNTDKLIF.